The 25 T cell receptor beta chains listed next were all sequenced from one sample in a study of graft-versus-host responses after intestinal transplantation. Their specific antigens are unknown. Only in-frame clones appear in the TCRdb table, and some are missing; sequencing was by immunoSEQ multiplex PCR. The sample lists roughly 99,000 clones; roughly 89% were seen once. This material consisted of unstimulated CD4+ T cells sorted from spleen or lymph node cells, taken before transplant. These receptors were obtained from a human donor who was the organ donor for an intestinal transplant.

The V gene is TRBV20-1, the J gene TRBJ2-5; no definite D call. Between the trimmed V and J ends, which lost 6 bases and 5 bases, there was a span of 10 bases. CDR1 and CDR2 (germline): DFQATT, SNEGSKA (reference sequence). The CDR3 totals 11 residues. CDR3 protein: CSAVQRETQYF. In nucleotides, the CDR3 is TGCAGTGCCGTACAACGCGAGACCCAGTACTTC.

The chain is built from TRBV6-5 and TRBJ2-3; TRBD1 matches 7 bases. CDR3 size: 14 residues. The junction had 2 bases not matched to a gene; V was cut back by 5 bases and J by 0 bases. CDR1 MNHEY and CDR2 SVGAGI come from the germline V gene. In DNA, the CDR3 is TGTGCCAGCAGTGAGGGACAGAGCACAGATACGCAGTATTTT. The encoded protein is CASSEGQSTDTQYF.

The genes are TRBV7-3 and TRBJ2-1; 9 nucleotides agree with TRBD2. The germline gives CDR1 SGHTA, CDR2 FQGTGA. The CDR3 extends over 15 amino acids. V shed 4 bases, J shed 7 bases, and the junction held 8 bases outside the gene matches. The CDR3 bases are TGTGCCAGCAGCTCATATAGCGGGAGTTGGAATGAGCAGTTCTTC. Translation: CASSSYSGSWNEQFF.

This rearrangement joins TRBV19 to TRBJ2-7; D remains ambiguous. Germline lookup yields CDR1 LNHDA and CDR2 SQIVND (reference sequence). The CDR3 sequence is 14 residues long. Trimming shortened V by 6 bases and J by 7 bases, and 19 bases separated the two germline ends. The CDR3 coding sequence is TGTGCCAGTAGGATGGAGCAGTCTAGGGCGGAGCAGTACTTC. This codes for CASRMEQSRAEQYF.

V usage is TRBV6-6 and J usage is TRBJ2-1, with TRBD2 identical over 7 bases. This CDR3 is built from 14 residues. V was pared by 8 bases and J by 4 bases, with 8 bases of the junction left unmatched. CDR1 is MNHNY, CDR2 SVGAGI, per germline (reference sequence). This CDR3 is CASSPPSGYNEQFF. The CDR3 nucleotides read TGTGCCAGCTCACCACCTAGCGGTTACAATGAGCAGTTCTTC.

This chain connects TRBV7-9 to TRBJ2-5; perhaps D is TRBD1 or TRBD2 (7 bases each). Germline V gene data show CDR1 as SEHNR and CDR2 as FQNEAQ (reference sequence). Trimming shortened V by 4 bases and J by 5 bases, and 17 bases separated the two germline ends. CDR3 length equals 15 residues. CDR3 in amino acids: CASSSGRGPRETQYF. CDR3 nucleotides: TGTGCCAGCAGCTCGGGGAGGGGGCCTAGGGAGACCCAGTACTTC. Using reference TRBV7-9 and TRBJ2-5 for the parts outside the CDR3, the full variable domain is DTGVSQNPRHKITKRGQNVTFRCDPISEHNRLYWYRQTLGQGPEFLTYFQNEAQLEKSRLLSDRFSAERPKGSFSTLEIQRTEQGDSAMYLCASSSGRGPRETQYFGPGTRLLVL.

The chain combines TRBV21-1 with TRBJ2-6. TRBV21-1 is classified as a pseudogene. The CDR3 is 19 residues long. The CDR3 DNA follows: TGTGCCAGCGTCAGAGGAACAGACCCTACCAGCTCTGGGGCCAACGTCCTGACTTTC. It codes for CASVRGTDPTSSGANVLTF.

The chain carries TRBV9 and TRBJ2-1, with TRBD2 as a possible D gene (6 bases). V was trimmed by 3 bases and J by 0 bases, leaving 10 bases between them. Per the germline V gene, CDR1 is SGDLS and CDR2 is YYNGEE. The CDR3 has 15 residues. The CDR3 DNA reads TGTGCCAGCAGCGCTGCGGGGAGCTCCTACAATGAGCAGTTCTTC. The encoded protein is CASSAAGSSYNEQFF. Variable domain in full (rest from reference TRBV9 and TRBJ2-1): DSGVTQTPKHLITATGQRVTLRCSPRSGDLSVYWYQQSLDQGLQFLIQYYNGEERAKGNILERFSAQQFPDLHSELNLSSLELGDSALYFCASSAAGSSYNEQFFGPGTRLTVL.

The V and J genes are TRBV4-2 and TRBJ2-3; 12 bases match TRBD2. This CDR3 is 16 amino acids long. Per the germline V gene, CDR1 is LGHNA and CDR2 is YNFKEQ. The trim removed 5 bases at V and 4 bases at J, leaving 7 bases unmatched. The CDR3 region has the DNA TGTGCCAGCAGCGTTCGACTAGCGGGAGAATCAGATACGCAGTATTTT. It translates to CASSVRLAGESDTQYF.

This clone came up once. This chain joins TRBV5-1 and TRBJ2-7; TRBD2 aligns across 13 bases. Looked up from germline, CDR1 is SGHRS and CDR2 is YFSETQ. J gave up 6 bases and V 2 bases, and 5 bases lay outside the gene matches. The CDR3 totals 15 residues. Here the CDR3 reads CASSFGLAGVPEQYF. Written as DNA, the CDR3 is TGCGCCAGCAGCTTCGGACTAGCGGGAGTACCCGAGCAGTACTTC.

This clone was found a few times. This chain links TRBV6-8 with TRBJ1-2; tentatively, D is TRBD1 (6 bases). Germline V lookup: CDR1 MNHGY, CDR2 SAAAGT. The CDR3 sequence is 12 residues long. V lost 5 bases, J lost 8 bases, and 12 bases lay in between. CDR3 residues: CASSEGGVGYTF. In DNA, the CDR3 is TGTGCCAGCAGTGAAGGGGGGGTCGGCTACACCTTC.

The V call is TRBV6-1, the J call TRBJ2-1; D may correspond to TRBD1 or TRBD2 (5 bases each). The V end was cut by 10 bases, the J end by 8 bases, with 21 bases between. Germline CDR1 MNHNS, CDR2 SASEGT. CDR3 length: 14 amino acids. This chain's CDR3 is CATTPGPQSDEQFF. Written as DNA, the CDR3 is TGTGCCACCACACCGGGACCCCAAAGCGATGAGCAGTTCTTC.

The rearrangement uses TRBV5-1 and TRBJ2-7; 7 nucleotides line up with TRBD2. In germline, CDR1 is SGHRS, CDR2 YFSETQ. J gave up 6 bases and V 5 bases, and 14 bases lay outside the gene matches. CDR3 length: 15 residues. This CDR3 is CASRPRGAGNGEQYF. The CDR3 DNA follows: TGCGCCAGCAGACCAAGGGGAGCGGGAAATGGCGAGCAGTACTTC. The full variable domain, with the rest looked up from reference TRBV5-1 and TRBJ2-7, is KAGVTQTPRYLIKTRGQQVTLSCSPISGHRSVSWYQQTPGQGLQFLFEYFSETQRNKGNFPGRFSGRQFSNSRSEMNVSTLELGDSALYLCASRPRGAGNGEQYFGPGTRLTVT.

This sequence joins TRBV5-4 and TRBJ2-5, with unresolved D. CDR1 and CDR2 (germline): SGHNT, YYREEE (reference sequence). Trimming cost V 4 bases and J 5 bases, with 15 bases left between them. The CDR3 consists of 14 residues. The chain's CDR3 is CASSPRQAGETQYF. In DNA form, the CDR3 reads TGTGCCAGCAGCCCCCGGCAGGCCGGGGAGACCCAGTACTTC.

J is TRBJ1-2 and V is TRBV5-6, with TRBD1 matching 10 bases. CDR1 is SGHDT, CDR2 YYEEEE, per germline. CDR3 length equals 16 residues. V lost 4 bases and J lost 4; bases outside the gene matches: 10. The CDR3 region has the DNA TGTGCCAGCAGCGATGCGGGGACAGGGGATGCCTATGGCTACACCTTC. Its translation is CASSDAGTGDAYGYTF.

The J gene is TRBJ1-4, the V gene TRBV6-1; D unclear. The germline V and J ends were trimmed by 6 bases and 5 bases, with 16 bases remaining between them. The germline V gene encodes CDR1 MNHNS and CDR2 SASEGT. The CDR3 has 15 amino acids. In DNA form, the CDR3 reads TGTGCCAGCAGATCAAATTGGGTGCAAAATGAAAAACTGTTTTTT. Residues: CASRSNWVQNEKLFF.

This chain uses TRBV11-2 with TRBJ1-2; D is unclear. The ends were cut back, 5 bases at V and 0 bases at J, with 10 bases in the middle. The CDR3 length is 14 residues. Germline V gene lookup returns CDR1 SGHAT and CDR2 FQNNGV. CDR3 nucleotide sequence: TGTGCCAGCAGCACTAGTAGTGCTAACTATGGCTACACCTTC. Its protein is CASSTSSANYGYTF.

This chain connects TRBV19 to TRBJ1-5, with D possibly being TRBD1 (6 bases). The CDR3 consists of 15 residues. Trimming pared 1 base from V and 6 bases from J, leaving 13 bases between. The germline CDR1 and CDR2 sequences are LNHDA and SQIVND (reference sequence). The CDR3 DNA reads TGTGCCAGTAGTATAGGGCAGGGGCGCCCTCAGCCCCAGCATTTT. Translation: CASSIGQGRPQPQHF. Looking up the rest from reference TRBV19 and TRBJ1-5 gives the full variable domain: DGGITQSPKYLFRKEGQNVTLSCEQNLNHDAMYWYRQDPGQGLRLIYYSQIVNDFQKGDIAEGYSVSREKKESFPLTVTSAQKNPTAFYLCASSIGQGRPQPQHFGDGTRLSIL.

The rearrangement links TRBV5-1 to TRBJ1-1; 7 nucleotides align to TRBD1. Germline CDR1 is SGHRS and CDR2 is YFSETQ. This CDR3 contains 17 residues. Trimming removed 2 bases from V and 2 bases from J; junction bases left unmatched: 12. CDR3 in amino acids: CASSFGPTGRDNTEAFF. As DNA, the CDR3 is TGCGCCAGCAGCTTCGGACCGACAGGGAGGGACAACACTGAAGCTTTCTTT.

The chain couples TRBV10-1 to TRBJ2-7; a weak D match, TRBD2 (5 bases). Germline CDR1 WNHNN, CDR2 SYGVQD (reference sequence). V lost 2 bases to trimming and J lost 6 bases, with 11 bases between them. The CDR3 consists of 13 residues. The CDR3: CASSEQFGGEQYF. CDR3 coding DNA: TGCGCCAGCAGTGAGCAGTTCGGAGGCGAGCAGTACTTC.

The V call is TRBV21-1, the J call TRBJ2-3; the table's D gene call, TRBD2, was not cross checked with the DNA. TRBV21-1 is reported as a pseudogene. The CDR3 runs 15 residues. In DNA, the CDR3 is TGTGCCAGCAGCGGGGGCGGGGGGACCACAGATACGCAGTATTTT. Translation gives CASSGGGGTTDTQYF.

On this clone: Other DNA sequences of this sample code for an identical CDR3. This chain's CDR3 is CASSLGGYEQYF. For the CDR3, the DNA is TGCGCCAGCAGCTTGGGAGGCTACGAGCAGTACTTC. J is TRBJ2-7 and V is TRBV5-1; D ambiguous. Germline-derived CDR1 and CDR2 are SGHRS and YFSETQ. V lost 0 bases, J lost 3 bases, and 4 bases lay in between. CDR3 size: 12 residues.

Here the CDR3 DNA reads TGCAGTGCTAGATCAGGGGGCGAGCAGTACTTC. Residues: CSARSGGEQYF. The chain employs TRBV20-1 and TRBJ2-5, with 7 bases that match TRBD1. The J call is in doubt because the DNA end fits TRBJ2-7 better. CDR1 and CDR2 from the germline V gene are DFQATT and SNEGSKA (reference sequence). CDR3 length: 11 amino acids.

J is TRBJ2-3 and V is TRBV11-3; 9 nucleotides agree with TRBD1. Germline CDR1 SGHNT, CDR2 YENEEA. Trimming at V came to 5 bases and at J to 8 bases, leaving 8 bases not matched to a gene. The CDR3 is 14 amino acids. The CDR3 protein is CASSMDRGRGTQYF. The DNA for the CDR3 is TGTGCCAGCAGCATGGACAGGGGAAGAGGTACGCAGTATTTT.

The chain joins TRBV11-2 to TRBJ1-2; maybe TRBD1 (5 bases). Looked up from germline, CDR1 is SGHAT and CDR2 is FQNNGV. Trimming shortened V by 5 bases and J by 6 bases, and 13 bases separated the two germline ends. There are 13 residues in the CDR3. The CDR3 nucleotides are TGTGCCAGCAGCCGAGGACACAAGGATGGCTACACCTTC. As protein: CASSRGHKDGYTF.